These 17 T cell receptor beta chains originate from one sample sequenced in a study of blood T cell repertoires in COVID-19. TCRdb's table, derived via immunoSEQ multiplex PCR, lists solely in-frame clones and lacks some. The sample carries just over 75,000 clones, around 80% recorded once. Source material: peripheral blood. These receptors originate from a man in his sixties with active or convalescent COVID-19.

The rearrangement uses TRBV30 and TRBJ2-7; 14 nucleotides align to TRBD2. The CDR3 length is 16 residues. With 3 bases clipped from V and 4 bases from J, the junction kept 8 bases outside the gene matches. The germline CDR1 and CDR2 sequences are GTSNPN and SVGIG (reference sequence). The CDR3 coding sequence is TGTGCCTGGAGCCGGACTAGCGGGGGGCCGCATTACGAGCAGTACTTC. This codes for CAWSRTSGGPHYEQYF.

The rearrangement joins TRBV5-4 to TRBJ2-4, with 8 bases identical to TRBD1. The germline gives CDR1 SGHNT, CDR2 YYREEE (reference sequence). There are 14 residues in the CDR3. V dropped 4 bases and J dropped 5; count of bases not matched to a gene: 5. This chain's CDR3 is CASSVPDRENIQYF. In DNA, the CDR3 is TGTGCCAGCAGCGTTCCGGACAGGGAAAACATTCAGTACTTC.

The chain recombines TRBV27 with TRBJ2-1, with D perhaps matching TRBD1 (5 bases). Trimming removed 3 bases from V and 2 bases from J, with 8 bases in between. CDR1 and CDR2 (germline): MNHEY, SMNVEV (reference sequence). The CDR3 consists of 14 residues. Here the CDR3 DNA reads TGTGCCAGCAGTTTTTCCAGGGCCTACAATGAGCAGTTCTTC. It is translated as CASSFSRAYNEQFF.

The V call is TRBV6-2 or TRBV6-3, the J call TRBJ2-6; a possible D gene is TRBD1 (5 bases). V lost 2 bases and J 2 bases, leaving 7 bases between the germline ends. Germline V CDR1 and CDR2: MNHEY, SVGEGT. CDR3 length: 15 amino acids. In DNA form, the CDR3 reads TGTGCCAGCAGTTACATAGGGGCTGGGGCCAACGTCCTGACTTTC. Protein sequence: CASSYIGAGANVLTF.

J is TRBJ2-1 and V is TRBV5-8, with TRBD2 matching 12 bases. This CDR3 spans 15 amino acids. The germline CDR1 and CDR2 sequences are SGHTS and YDEGEE. With 3 bases clipped from V and 6 bases from J, the junction kept 4 bases outside the gene matches. Here the CDR3 reads CASSYASGGANEQFF. The CDR3 DNA follows: TGTGCCAGCAGCTACGCTAGCGGGGGGGCCAATGAGCAGTTCTTC.

The CDR3 protein is CASGFIDTQYF. The CDR3 coding sequence is TGTGCTAGTGGTTTCATAGATACGCAGTATTTT. V and J are TRBV12-5 and TRBJ2-3; D uncertain. V shed 3 bases and J shed 5 bases, with 3 bases lying between them. The CDR3 consists of 11 residues. Germline loops: CDR1 LGHNT, CDR2 FRNRAP.

The chain uses TRBV1 and TRBJ1-3; the DNA was not compared with TRBD1, the D call given in the table. TRBV1 is deemed a pseudogene. The CDR3 loop spans 20 amino acids. The CDR3 protein is CTSSQDCRDTYFFSGNTIYF. Here the CDR3 DNA reads TGCACCAGCAGCCAAGATTGCCGGGACACTTACTTTTTCTCTGGAAACACCATATATTTT.

The CDR3, as DNA: TGTGCCAGTAGTCCGACTAGCGGGGGGGTTGATGAGCAGTTCTTC. Residues: CASSPTSGGVDEQFF. This chain joins TRBV19 and TRBJ2-1, with TRBD2 matching 14 bases. V lost 5 bases and J lost 8; bases outside the gene matches: 5. Germline V gene data show CDR1 as LNHDA and CDR2 as SQIVND (reference sequence). The CDR3 runs to 15 residues.

As regards this clone: This specimen includes other DNA sequences encoding the same CDR3. The J gene is TRBJ1-2, the V gene TRBV12-3 or TRBV12-4, with a weak D call TRBD1 (5 bases). The CDR3 contains 13 residues. V lost 1 base and J lost 5, with 8 bases in between. The CDR3 loop is CASSLGGGYGYTF. The CDR3 DNA reads as TGTGCCAGCAGTTTAGGGGGGGGATATGGCTACACCTTC.

The chain uses TRBV6-6 and TRBJ1-2, with TRBD1 matching 9 bases. CDR3 length: 16 amino acids. V lost 7 bases to trimming and J lost 4 bases; unmatched junction nucleotides: 13. The V gene's germline CDR1 is MNHNY and CDR2 SVGAGI (reference sequence). CDR3 DNA sequence: TGTGCCAGCAATATACGCGACAGGGGGTTCGTCTATGGCTACACCTTC. Protein: CASNIRDRGFVYGYTF.

The rearrangement uses TRBV3-1 (or the pseudogene TRBV3-2) and TRBJ2-3, with D unresolved. V lost 1 base and J lost 2, with 10 bases in between. The CDR3 extends over 15 amino acids. Germline assignment: CDR1 LGHDT and CDR2 YNNKEL (reference sequence). CDR3 sequence reads: CASSQGSGATDTQYF. CDR3 in DNA: TGTGCCAGCAGCCAAGGGTCTGGAGCCACAGATACGCAGTATTTT.

The CDR3 loop reads CASSSRLRGNSGNTGELFF. The CDR3 coding sequence is TGTGCCAGCAGCTCCAGGTTGAGAGGGAACTCTGGAAACACCGGGGAGCTGTTTTTT. V is TRBV5-6 and J is TRBJ2-2, with D tentatively TRBD2 (5 bases). This CDR3 has 19 residues. Germline V lookup: CDR1 SGHDT, CDR2 YYEEEE. V was cut by 3 bases and J by 2 bases, with 23 bases left in between.

The rearrangement joins TRBV11-3 to TRBJ2-7, with 7 bases identical to TRBD1. This CDR3 spans 16 amino acids. Germline CDR1 reads SGHNT; CDR2 reads YENEEA. The V segment lost 2 bases and the J segment 5 bases; nucleotides outside the gene matches: 12. This chain's CDR3 is CASSLKRQGERNEQYF. The CDR3, as DNA: TGTGCCAGCAGCTTAAAGCGACAGGGAGAGAGAAACGAGCAGTACTTC.

This sequence joins TRBV19 and TRBJ1-2; D gene ambiguous. V lost 3 bases and J 2 bases, leaving 10 bases between the germline ends. CDR3 length: 14 residues. CDR1 and CDR2 (germline): LNHDA, SQIVND (reference sequence). The CDR3 DNA reads as TGTGCCAGTAGTATGCGCAGGTCGAACTATGGCTACACCTTC. The encoded protein is CASSMRRSNYGYTF. The full variable domain, in which reference TRBV19 and TRBJ1-2 provide the parts outside the CDR3, is DGGITQSPKYLFRKEGQNVTLSCEQNLNHDAMYWYRQDPGQGLRLIYYSQIVNDFQKGDIAEGYSVSREKKESFPLTVTSAQKNPTAFYLCASSMRRSNYGYTFGSGTRLTVV.

A word on this clone: Distinct nucleotide sequences in the sample also encode this CDR3. The chain couples TRBV30 to TRBJ1-2; D is perhaps TRBD1 (6 bases). Between the trimmed V and J ends, which lost 1 base and 8 bases, there was a span of 11 bases. Germline V CDR1 and CDR2: GTSNPN, SVGIG (reference sequence). CDR3 length: 12 residues. The CDR3 DNA sequence: TGTGCCTGGAGTGCAGGGGTCGGAGGCTACACCTTC. Its translation is CAWSAGVGGYTF.

V is TRBV5-6 and J is TRBJ1-6; 8 positions match TRBD1. V was pared by 4 bases and J by 8 bases, with 5 bases of the junction left unmatched. Germline lookup yields CDR1 SGHDT and CDR2 YYEEEE. The CDR3 is made up of 14 amino acids. The CDR3 nucleotides read TGTGCCAGCAGCCTCAGGGGGCAGGATTCACCCCTCCACTTT. Translation gives CASSLRGQDSPLHF.

This sequence joins TRBV19 and TRBJ2-5, with 9 bases aligning to TRBD2. V lost 6 bases to trimming and J lost 1 base; unmatched junction nucleotides: 9. CDR1 LNHDA and CDR2 SQIVND come from the germline V gene (reference sequence). The CDR3 contains 16 residues. The CDR3 DNA reads TGTGCCAGTAGCCAACTTAGCGGGGGTGGCCAAGAGACCCAGTACTTC. This encodes CASSQLSGGGQETQYF.